This TCR beta chain was recovered during a study of T-cell memory formation after mild COVID-19. There are a few counts of this clonotype. The antigen is not known. The junction departs from the called germline gene at one end, perhaps through a read error. Overall study results and limits: Among CD4+ contracting clones, most were CM and EM, and CD8+ ones EMRA.

A single record per CDR3 protein comes from TCRdb applying MiXCR to the 5' RACE reads. The data contain roughly 240,000 distinct CDR3 sequences, about 17% of them seen just once; the ten biggest clones take up around a fifth. The receptor comes from a man between 18 and 35 years old who had mild COVID-19 (a few samples of this study predate the infection). Cell type and time point are not known. Source material: PBMCs or a T cell subset sorted from them (not recorded which).

CDR3 sequence: CASSSLAGDNEQFF. The CDR3 DNA is TGTGCTAGCAGCTCGCTAGCGGGGGACAATGAGCAGTTCTTC. The chain links TRBV7-7 to TRBJ2-1; 10 bases are shared with TRBD2. Germline V CDR1 and CDR2: SSHAT, FNYEAQ (reference sequence). This CDR3 has 14 residues.